This entry lists 20 T cell receptor beta chains sequenced from one sample in a study of cytomegalovirus exposure and HLA in healthy donors. Amplification used 60 Vbeta primers and 13 Jbeta primers. Assay used: immunoSEQ multiplex PCR; TCRdb lists only in-frame clones, some missing. The repertoire consists of approximately 190,000 clones, with around 73% occurring once and the leading ten covering 2.1%. The specimen sequenced was PBMCs. The receptors shown here come from a woman in her twenties or thirties in good health and CMV-seropositive.

This clone was recorded once. The V and J genes are TRBV6-6 and TRBJ1-4; D not resolved. With 5 bases removed from V and 11 bases from J, the gap between germline ends came to 24 bases. This CDR3 contains 16 residues. Germline CDR1 MNHNY, CDR2 SVGAGI (reference sequence). The CDR3 loop reads CASSPSGRAPLEKLFF. The CDR3 region has the DNA TGTGCCAGCAGTCCTTCGGGGAGGGCCCCGTTAGAGAAACTGTTTTTT.

This clone has just a few counts. The rearrangement joins TRBV19 to TRBJ2-6, with TRBD1 identical over 9 bases. V shed 5 bases and J 4 bases; nucleotides not matched to a gene: 6. CDR3 length equals 16 residues. CDR1 LNHDA and CDR2 SQIVND come from the germline V gene (reference sequence). Here the CDR3 reads CASSLGQGSGANVLTF. Written as DNA, the CDR3 is TGTGCCAGTAGTCTGGGACAGGGATCCGGGGCCAACGTCCTGACTTTC.

The chain joins TRBV19 to TRBJ1-3; D gene ambiguous. CDR1 LNHDA and CDR2 SQIVND come from the germline V gene (reference sequence). Between the trimmed V and J ends, which lost 5 bases and 0 bases, there was a span of 8 bases. This CDR3 spans 14 amino acids. CDR3 in amino acids: CASSLSSSGNTIYF. In nucleotides, the CDR3 is TGTGCCAGTAGTCTGAGTAGCTCTGGAAACACCATATATTTT.

The chain links TRBV7-2 to TRBJ2-7; 10 positions agree with TRBD1. In germline, CDR1 is SGHTA, CDR2 FQGNSA. Trimming at V came to 5 bases and at J to 7 bases, leaving 8 bases not matched to a gene. This CDR3 has 14 amino acids. The CDR3: CASSPDRGRREQYF. For the CDR3, the DNA is TGTGCCAGCAGCCCAGACAGGGGGCGACGGGAGCAGTACTTC. The full variable domain, rest sourced from reference TRBV7-2 and TRBJ2-7, is GAGVSQSPSNKVTEKGKDVELRCDPISGHTALYWYRQSLGQGLEFLIYFQGNSAPDKSGLPSDRFSAERTGGSVSTLTIQRTQQEDSAVYLCASSPDRGRREQYFGPGTRLTVT.

Concerning this clone itself: A read error may account for a junction end that differs from germline. The rearrangement links TRBV5-1 to TRBJ2-2, with D possibly TRBD2 on 6 matching bases. Germline CDR1 SGHRS, CDR2 YFSETQ. CDR3 length equals 17 residues. The DNA for the CDR3 is TGCGCCAGCAGCTTGCTTGGCGGACCCCGGGTAGGCGGGGAGCTGCTTTTT. Translated, it gives CASSLLGGPRVGGELLF.

This chain connects TRBV7-3 to TRBJ1-1; 9 bases map to TRBD1. V was clipped by 2 bases and J by 4 bases; unmatched bases: 5. The germline CDR1 and CDR2 sequences are SGHTA and FQGTGA. This CDR3 has 15 residues. The CDR3 region is CASSLGRTGATEAFF. Here the CDR3 DNA reads TGTGCCAGCAGCTTAGGTCGGACAGGGGCCACTGAAGCTTTCTTT.

As concerns this clone: At one end the junction does not follow the germline gene, possibly because of a read error. V is TRBV9 and J is TRBJ1-2; a weak D match, TRBD1 (6 bases). The V gene's germline CDR1 is SGDLS and CDR2 YYNGEE. The length of the CDR3 is 13 residues. The CDR3 loop reads CASSVGGRGFLFF. The CDR3 DNA reads as TGTGCCAGCAGCGTAGGGGGCAGGGGTTTCCTCTTCTTC.

This chain connects TRBV7-3 to TRBJ2-3; D might be TRBD2 (7 bases). The germline V and J ends were trimmed by 1 base and 1 base, with 21 bases remaining between them. Germline-derived CDR1 and CDR2 are SGHTA and FQGTGA. The CDR3 extends over 19 amino acids. The CDR3: CASSLRSRGGSLGTDTQYF. CDR3 nucleotides: TGTGCCAGCAGCTTAAGAAGCAGGGGAGGGTCCCTGGGCACAGATACGCAGTATTTT.

This sequence joins TRBV7-9 and TRBJ1-2; D may be TRBD1 (6 bases). This CDR3 contains 13 residues. V dropped 4 bases and J dropped 6 bases, with 12 bases sitting between them. Germline V gives CDR1 SEHNR, CDR2 FQNEAQ (reference sequence). The CDR3 region is CASSYRDKDGYTF. For the CDR3, the DNA is TGTGCCAGCAGCTACCGGGACAAGGATGGCTACACCTTC. Full variable domain (remainder filled in from reference TRBV7-9 and TRBJ1-2): DTGVSQNPRHKITKRGQNVTFRCDPISEHNRLYWYRQTLGQGPEFLTYFQNEAQLEKSRLLSDRFSAERPKGSFSTLEIQRTEQGDSAMYLCASSYRDKDGYTFGSGTRLTVV.

This clone was found once. The chain uses TRBV7-8 and TRBJ2-1; D unresolved. V was clipped by 1 base and J by 9 bases, with 13 bases between them. CDR1 and CDR2 (germline): SGHVS, FQNEAQ. The CDR3 is made up of 14 amino acids. CDR3 nucleotides: TGTGCCAGCAGCTTAGTTGTTTCGGGTGTTGAGCAGTTCTTC. This translates into CASSLVVSGVEQFF. Looking up the rest from reference TRBV7-8 and TRBJ2-1 gives the full variable domain: GAGVSQSPRYKVAKRGQDVALRCDPISGHVSLFWYQQALGQGPEFLTYFQNEAQLDKSGLPSDRFFAERPEGSVSTLKIQRTQQEDSAVYLCASSLVVSGVEQFFGPGTRLTVL.

This chain connects TRBV28 to TRBJ2-7; D possibly corresponds to TRBD1 (6 bases). Germline V gene lookup returns CDR1 MDHEN and CDR2 SYDVKM. V was shortened by 5 bases and J by 2 bases, with 22 bases between the two germline ends. CDR3 size: 17 residues. The DNA of the CDR3 is TGTGCCAGCAGTATCCTCGGTGGGGGCCCCCCAACCTACGAGCAGTACTTC. Translation: CASSILGGGPPTYEQYF.

The chain is built from TRBV30 and TRBJ2-7; TRBD2 might be the D (7 bases). The germline V gene has CDR1 GTSNPN and CDR2 SVGIG (reference sequence). Trimming removed 6 bases from V and 2 bases from J, with 20 bases in between. The CDR3 covers 15 residues. CDR3 in amino acids: CACTRGAATTYEQYF. In DNA form, the CDR3 reads TGTGCCTGTACCCGGGGGGCAGCTACAACCTACGAGCAGTACTTC.

The chain has TRBV28 and TRBJ2-5, with 8 bases fitting TRBD2. CDR1 and CDR2 from the germline V gene are MDHEN and SYDVKM. The CDR3 is 14 amino acids. V dropped 2 bases and J dropped 2; count of bases not matched to a gene: 1. The CDR3 DNA is TGTGCCAGCAGTTTACCGGGGGGGCAAGAGACCCAGTACTTC. Translating gives CASSLPGGQETQYF.

This clone was counted between two and nine times. The V and J genes are TRBV5-6 and TRBJ2-5, with D unresolved. Germline-derived CDR1 and CDR2 are SGHDT and YYEEEE. The CDR3 spans 13 residues. V was shortened by 1 base and J by 3 bases, with 7 bases between the two germline ends. CDR3 in DNA: TGTGCCAGCAGCTTGTTTATTGAAGAGACCCAGTACTTC. This encodes CASSLFIEETQYF.

The chain recombines TRBV10-3 with TRBJ2-3; 9 nucleotides agree with TRBD2. After removal of 7 bases from V and 1 base from J, the junction contained 3 bases not matched to a gene. The V gene's germline CDR1 is ENHRY and CDR2 SYGVKD. The CDR3 length is 14 residues. The chain's CDR3 is CAINSGGGTDTQYF. The CDR3 DNA reads as TGTGCCATCAATAGCGGGGGTGGCACAGATACGCAGTATTTT.

The chain carries TRBV7-2 and TRBJ2-5; tentative D call: TRBD2 (6 bases). The germline V and J ends were trimmed by 0 bases and 5 bases, with 10 bases remaining between them. The CDR3 is 14 amino acids. Germline values: CDR1 SGHTA, CDR2 FQGNSA. CDR3 amino acids: CASSLAPGRETQYF. The CDR3 DNA sequence: TGTGCCAGCAGCTTAGCGCCTGGGAGGGAGACCCAGTACTTC.

This chain connects TRBV7-9 to TRBJ1-1, with 7 nucleotides matching TRBD1. J was trimmed by 5 bases and V by 4 bases; bases with no gene match: 10. This CDR3 comprises 15 residues. Germline-derived CDR1 and CDR2 are SEHNR and FQNEAQ (reference sequence). The CDR3, as DNA: TGTGCCAGCAGCTCCTCAAGGGGGCTGGGGACTGAAGCTTTCTTT. It yields the protein CASSSSRGLGTEAFF.

The chain uses TRBV9 and TRBJ2-5, with a tentative D call TRBD1 (6 bases). V was trimmed by 0 bases and J by 3 bases, leaving 18 bases between them. CDR1 is SGDLS, CDR2 YYNGEE, per germline. This CDR3 has 17 residues. This chain's CDR3 is CASSVGRTAALEETQYF. The CDR3 nucleotides are TGTGCCAGCAGCGTAGGCAGGACAGCGGCTCTGGAAGAGACCCAGTACTTC.

The chain combines TRBV7-2 with TRBJ2-7; a weak D match, TRBD2 (5 bases). The CDR3 length is 16 residues. The V gene's germline CDR1 is SGHTA and CDR2 FQGNSA. Trimming removed 1 base from V and 4 bases from J, with 17 bases in between. The CDR3 DNA follows: TGTGCCAGCAGCTTAGTTGGGGTGGGGAGACGATACGAGCAGTACTTC. This encodes CASSLVGVGRRYEQYF.

J is TRBJ1-5 and V is TRBV4-3; D is unresolved. The CDR3 is made up of 13 amino acids. V was trimmed by 3 bases and J by 6 bases, leaving 9 bases between them. The germline V gene encodes CDR1 LGHNA and CDR2 YSLEER. The CDR3 reads CASSQRRFQPQHF. The CDR3 DNA is TGCGCCAGCAGCCAGAGGCGGTTTCAGCCCCAGCATTTT.